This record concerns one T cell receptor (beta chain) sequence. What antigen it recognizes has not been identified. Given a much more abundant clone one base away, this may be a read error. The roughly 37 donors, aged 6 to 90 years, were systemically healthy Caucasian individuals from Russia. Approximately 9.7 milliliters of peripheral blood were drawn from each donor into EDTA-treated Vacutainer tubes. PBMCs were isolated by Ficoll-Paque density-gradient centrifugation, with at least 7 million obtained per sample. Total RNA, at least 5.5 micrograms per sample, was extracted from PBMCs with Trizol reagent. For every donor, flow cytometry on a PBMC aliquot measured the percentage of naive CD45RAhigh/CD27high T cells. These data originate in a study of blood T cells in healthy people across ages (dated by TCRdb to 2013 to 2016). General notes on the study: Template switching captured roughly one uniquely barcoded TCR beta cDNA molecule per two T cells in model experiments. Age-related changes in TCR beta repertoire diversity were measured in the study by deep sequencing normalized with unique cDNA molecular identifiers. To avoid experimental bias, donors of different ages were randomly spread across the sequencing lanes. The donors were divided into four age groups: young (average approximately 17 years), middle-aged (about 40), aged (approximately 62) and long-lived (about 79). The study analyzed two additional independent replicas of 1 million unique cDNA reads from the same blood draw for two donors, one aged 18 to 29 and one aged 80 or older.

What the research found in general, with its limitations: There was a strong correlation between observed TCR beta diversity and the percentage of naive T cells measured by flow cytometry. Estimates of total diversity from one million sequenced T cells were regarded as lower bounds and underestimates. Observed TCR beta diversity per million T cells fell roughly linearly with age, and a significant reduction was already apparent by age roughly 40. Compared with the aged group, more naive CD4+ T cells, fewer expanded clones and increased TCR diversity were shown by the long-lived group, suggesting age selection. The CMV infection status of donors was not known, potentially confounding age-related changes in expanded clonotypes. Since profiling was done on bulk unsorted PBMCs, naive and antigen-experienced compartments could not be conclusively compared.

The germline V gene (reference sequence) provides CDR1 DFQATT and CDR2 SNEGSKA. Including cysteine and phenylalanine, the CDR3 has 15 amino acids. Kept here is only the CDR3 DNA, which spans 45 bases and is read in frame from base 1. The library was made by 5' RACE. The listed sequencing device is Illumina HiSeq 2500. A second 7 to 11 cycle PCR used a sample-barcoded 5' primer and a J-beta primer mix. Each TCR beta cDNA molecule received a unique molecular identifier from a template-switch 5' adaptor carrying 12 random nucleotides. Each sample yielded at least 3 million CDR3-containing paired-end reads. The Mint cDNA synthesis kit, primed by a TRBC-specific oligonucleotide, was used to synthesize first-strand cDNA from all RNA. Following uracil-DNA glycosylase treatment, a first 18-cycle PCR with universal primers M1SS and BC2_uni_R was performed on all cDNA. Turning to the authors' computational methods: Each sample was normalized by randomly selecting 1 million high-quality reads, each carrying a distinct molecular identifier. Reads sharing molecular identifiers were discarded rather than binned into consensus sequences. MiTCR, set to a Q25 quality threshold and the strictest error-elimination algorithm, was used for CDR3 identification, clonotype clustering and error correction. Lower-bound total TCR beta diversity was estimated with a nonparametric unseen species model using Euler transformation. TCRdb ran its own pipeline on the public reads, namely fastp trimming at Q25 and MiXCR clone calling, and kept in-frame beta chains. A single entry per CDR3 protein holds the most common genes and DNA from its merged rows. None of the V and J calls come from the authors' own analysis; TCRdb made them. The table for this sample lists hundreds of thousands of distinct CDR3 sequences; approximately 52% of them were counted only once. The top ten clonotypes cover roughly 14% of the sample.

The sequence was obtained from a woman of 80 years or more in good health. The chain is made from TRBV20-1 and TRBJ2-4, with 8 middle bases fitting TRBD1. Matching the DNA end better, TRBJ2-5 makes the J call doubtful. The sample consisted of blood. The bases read TGCAGTGCTTGGACAGGGAAAGCCGGAGGCGGGACCCAGTACTTC. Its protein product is CSAWTGKAGGGTQYF.